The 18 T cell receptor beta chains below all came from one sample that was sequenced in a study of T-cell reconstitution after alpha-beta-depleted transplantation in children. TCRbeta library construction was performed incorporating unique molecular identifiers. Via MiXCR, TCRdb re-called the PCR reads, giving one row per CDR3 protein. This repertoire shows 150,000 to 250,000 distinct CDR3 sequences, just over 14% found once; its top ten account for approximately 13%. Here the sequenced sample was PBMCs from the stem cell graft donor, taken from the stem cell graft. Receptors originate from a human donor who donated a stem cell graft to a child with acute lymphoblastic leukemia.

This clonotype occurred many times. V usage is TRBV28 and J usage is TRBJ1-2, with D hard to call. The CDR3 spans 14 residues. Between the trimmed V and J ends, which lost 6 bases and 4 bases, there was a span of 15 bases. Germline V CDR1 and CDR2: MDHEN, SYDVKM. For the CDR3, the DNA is TGTGCCAGCAGACTGACGCAAACTAGCTATGGCTACACCTTC. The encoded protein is CASRLTQTSYGYTF.

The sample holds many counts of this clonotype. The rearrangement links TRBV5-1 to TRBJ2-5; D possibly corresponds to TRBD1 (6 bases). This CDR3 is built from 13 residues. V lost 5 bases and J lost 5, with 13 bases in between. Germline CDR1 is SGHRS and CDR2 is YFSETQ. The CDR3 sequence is CASSLQGPETQYF. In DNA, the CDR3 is TGCGCCAGCAGTTTACAGGGACCGGAGACCCAGTACTTC.

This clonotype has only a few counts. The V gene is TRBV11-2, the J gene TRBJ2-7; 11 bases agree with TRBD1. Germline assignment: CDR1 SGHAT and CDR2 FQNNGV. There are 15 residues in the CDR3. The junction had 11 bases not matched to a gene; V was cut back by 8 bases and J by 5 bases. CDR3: CASRLLGTGGHEQYF. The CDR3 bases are TGTGCCAGCCGCCTCCTCGGGACAGGGGGGCACGAGCAGTACTTC. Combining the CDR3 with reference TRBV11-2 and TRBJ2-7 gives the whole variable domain EAGVAQSPRYKIIEKRQSVAFWCNPISGHATLYWYQQILGQGPKLLIQFQNNGVVDDSQLPKDRFSAERLKGVDSTLKIQPAKLEDSAVYLCASRLLGTGGHEQYFGPGTRLTVT.

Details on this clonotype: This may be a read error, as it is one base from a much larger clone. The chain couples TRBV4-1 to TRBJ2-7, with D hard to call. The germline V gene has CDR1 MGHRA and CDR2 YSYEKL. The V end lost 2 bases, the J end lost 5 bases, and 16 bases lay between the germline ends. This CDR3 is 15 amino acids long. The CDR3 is CASSQIRGSLDEQYF. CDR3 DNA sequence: TGCGCCAGCAGCCAAATACGCGGCTCCCTAGACGAGCAGTACTTC.

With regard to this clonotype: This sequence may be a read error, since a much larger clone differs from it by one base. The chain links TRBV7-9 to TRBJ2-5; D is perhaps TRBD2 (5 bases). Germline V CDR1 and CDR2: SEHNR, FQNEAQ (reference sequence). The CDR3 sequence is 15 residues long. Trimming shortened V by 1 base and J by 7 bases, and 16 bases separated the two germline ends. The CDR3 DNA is TGTGCCAGCAGCTTAGAGGCAGGTAGAGGAGGGACCCAGTACTTC. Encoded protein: CASSLEAGRGGTQYF.

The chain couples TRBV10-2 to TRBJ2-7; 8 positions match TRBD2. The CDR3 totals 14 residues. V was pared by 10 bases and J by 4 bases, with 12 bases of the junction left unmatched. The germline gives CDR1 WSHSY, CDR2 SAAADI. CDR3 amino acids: CATVVGTRRYEQYF. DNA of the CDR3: TGCGCCACCGTGGTTGGGACTAGAAGGTACGAGCAGTACTTC.

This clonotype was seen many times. As DNA, the CDR3 is TGTGCCAGCACCGGGACTAGCGCCTACAATGAGCAGTTCTTC. It codes for CASTGTSAYNEQFF. The chain uses TRBV12-3 or TRBV12-4 and TRBJ2-1; 10 bases line up with TRBD2. This CDR3 is built from 14 residues. J gave up 2 bases and V 7 bases, and 2 bases lay outside the gene matches.

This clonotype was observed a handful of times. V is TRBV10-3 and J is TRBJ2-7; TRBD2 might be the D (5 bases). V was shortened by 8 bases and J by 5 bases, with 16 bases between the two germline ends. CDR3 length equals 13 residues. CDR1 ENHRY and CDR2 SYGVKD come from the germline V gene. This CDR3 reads CAIAESLRDEQYF. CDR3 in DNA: TGTGCCATCGCGGAGAGCCTGCGGGACGAGCAGTACTTC.

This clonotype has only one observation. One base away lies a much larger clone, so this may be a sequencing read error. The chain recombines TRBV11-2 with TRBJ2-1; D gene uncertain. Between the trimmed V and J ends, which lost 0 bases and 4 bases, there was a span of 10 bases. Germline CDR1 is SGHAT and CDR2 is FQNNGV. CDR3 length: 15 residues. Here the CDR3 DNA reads TGTGCCAGCAGCTTAGATCGCACCGTTTACAATGAGCAGTTCTTC. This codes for CASSLDRTVYNEQFF.

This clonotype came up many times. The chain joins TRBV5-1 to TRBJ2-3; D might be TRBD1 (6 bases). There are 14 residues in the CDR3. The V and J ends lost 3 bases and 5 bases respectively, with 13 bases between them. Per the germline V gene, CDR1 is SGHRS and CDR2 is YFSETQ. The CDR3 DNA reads TGCGCCAGCAGCTGGGACATTGGGGTAGATACGCAGTATTTT. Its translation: CASSWDIGVDTQYF.

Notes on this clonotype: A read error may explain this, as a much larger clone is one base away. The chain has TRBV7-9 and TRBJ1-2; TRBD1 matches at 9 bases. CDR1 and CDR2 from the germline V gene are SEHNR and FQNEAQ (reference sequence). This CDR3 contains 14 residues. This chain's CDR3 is CASSPQGAKYGYTF. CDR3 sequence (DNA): TGTGCCAGCAGCCCACAGGGGGCTAAGTATGGCTACACCTTC.

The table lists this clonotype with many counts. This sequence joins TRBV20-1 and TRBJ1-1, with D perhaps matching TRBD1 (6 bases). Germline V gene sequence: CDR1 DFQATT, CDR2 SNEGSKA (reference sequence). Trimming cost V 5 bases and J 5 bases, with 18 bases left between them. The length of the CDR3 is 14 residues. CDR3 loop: CSARRGGDRTEAFF. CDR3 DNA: TGCAGTGCTCGAAGGGGGGGCGATAGGACTGAAGCTTTCTTT.

CDR3: CASSQGGTGAGDTEAFF. The DNA of the CDR3 is TGCGCCAGCAGCCAAGGGGGGACAGGGGCAGGGGACACTGAAGCTTTCTTT. This chain links TRBV5-1 with TRBJ1-1; 10 bases agree with TRBD1. Germline values: CDR1 SGHRS, CDR2 YFSETQ. V was clipped by 4 bases and J by 3 bases; unmatched bases: 12. This CDR3 has 17 amino acids.

The CDR3 loop reads CASSHPSGGTGFYEQYF. In DNA form, the CDR3 reads TGCGCCAGCAGCCACCCAAGTGGGGGCACAGGTTTTTACGAGCAGTACTTC. The gene calls are TRBV4-1 and TRBJ2-7, with D perhaps matching TRBD1 (6 bases). CDR1 is MGHRA, CDR2 YSYEKL, per germline. V lost 3 bases and J lost 4, with 22 bases in between. The CDR3 runs 17 residues.

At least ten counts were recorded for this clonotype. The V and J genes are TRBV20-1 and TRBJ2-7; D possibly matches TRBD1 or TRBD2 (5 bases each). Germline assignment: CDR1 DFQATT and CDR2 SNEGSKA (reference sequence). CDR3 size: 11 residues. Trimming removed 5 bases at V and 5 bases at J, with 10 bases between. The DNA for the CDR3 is TGCAGTGCTGAGGGGCGCGACGAGCAGTACTTC. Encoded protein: CSAEGRDEQYF.

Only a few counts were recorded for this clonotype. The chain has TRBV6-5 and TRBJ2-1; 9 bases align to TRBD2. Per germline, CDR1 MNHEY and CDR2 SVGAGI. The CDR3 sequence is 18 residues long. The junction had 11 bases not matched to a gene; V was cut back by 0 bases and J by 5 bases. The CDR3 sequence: CASSYSWGRLAANNEQFF. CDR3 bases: TGTGCCAGCAGTTACTCCTGGGGACGACTAGCGGCAAACAATGAGCAGTTCTTC.

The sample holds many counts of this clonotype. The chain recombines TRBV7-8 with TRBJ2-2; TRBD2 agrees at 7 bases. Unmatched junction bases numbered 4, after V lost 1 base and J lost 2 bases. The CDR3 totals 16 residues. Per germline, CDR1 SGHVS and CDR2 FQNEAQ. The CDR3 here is CASSLGGGFNTGELFF. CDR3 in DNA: TGTGCCAGCAGCTTAGGGGGAGGGTTCAACACCGGGGAGCTGTTTTTT.

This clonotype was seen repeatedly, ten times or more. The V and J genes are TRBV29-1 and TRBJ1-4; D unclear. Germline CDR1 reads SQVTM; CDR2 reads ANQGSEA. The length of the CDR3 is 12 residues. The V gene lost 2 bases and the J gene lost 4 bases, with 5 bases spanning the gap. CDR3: CSVESSNEKLFF. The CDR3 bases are TGCAGCGTTGAATCCAGTAATGAAAAACTGTTTTTT.